This TCR beta chain was identified during a study of blood T cells in healthy people across ages (dated by TCRdb to between 2014 and 2017). For the study in its entirety: In model experiments, roughly one uniquely barcoded TCR beta cDNA molecule per two T cells was captured by template switching. Age-related changes in TCR beta repertoire diversity were measured in the study by deep sequencing normalized with unique cDNA molecular identifiers. To avoid experimental bias, donors of different ages were randomly spread across the sequencing lanes. The study analyzed two additional independent replicas of 1 million unique cDNA reads from the same blood draw for two donors, one aged 18 to 30 and one aged 80 or older. Donors were grouped into four age groups: young (average about 15 years), middle-aged (39), aged (around 60) and long-lived (approximately 75). The research as a whole found: Observed TCR beta diversity per million T cells fell roughly linearly with age, and a significant reduction was already apparent by age around 40. There was a strong correlation between observed TCR beta diversity and the percentage of naive T cells measured by flow cytometry. Compared with the aged group, the long-lived group had more naive CD4+ T cells, fewer expanded clones and increased TCR diversity, a pattern suggesting age selection. Donor CMV infection status was unknown, potentially confounding age-related changes in expanded clonotypes. Since profiling was done on bulk unsorted PBMCs, naive and antigen-experienced compartments could not be conclusively compared. Estimates of total diversity from one million sequenced T cells were regarded as lower bounds and underestimates.

This clonotype was seen only a few times. The antigen it binds to is not known. No base quality information exists; no much larger clone differs at one position. The library was built by means of 5' RACE. The run used an Illumina HiSeq 2500. The second PCR ran for about 6 to 12 cycles and used a J-beta primer mix along with a sample-barcoded 5' primer. Each TCR beta cDNA molecule received a unique molecular identifier from a template-switch 5' adaptor carrying 12 random nucleotides. At least 3 million CDR3-containing paired-end reads were obtained from each sample. First-strand cDNA was synthesized from all RNA with the Mint cDNA synthesis kit, primed by a TRBC-specific oligonucleotide. After uracil-DNA glycosylase treatment, a first 18-cycle PCR used universal primers M1SS and BC2_uni_R on all cDNA. On the authors' methods: Each sample was normalized by randomly selecting 1 million high-quality reads, each carrying a distinct molecular identifier. Reads with shared molecular identifiers were discarded instead of being binned into consensus sequences. MiTCR, run with a Q25 quality threshold and the strictest error-elimination algorithm, handled CDR3 identification, clonotype clustering and error correction. A nonparametric unseen species model using Euler transformation provided a lower-bound estimate of total TCR beta diversity. TCRdb's own reprocessing of the public reads used fastp at Q25 and MiXCR and kept productive beta chains. Rows are combined by CDR3 protein, so each entry shows the most common genes and DNA. The V and J calls and clone size are TCRdb's, not the authors'. The sample table contains about 800,000 distinct CDR3 sequences; only one count was recorded for 58% of them. About 20% of the sample is in the top ten clones.

Donors were a few dozen systemically healthy Caucasian individuals from Russia aged roughly 6 to 100 years. Around 10 milliliters of peripheral blood were drawn from each donor into EDTA-treated Vacutainer tubes. Ficoll-Paque density-gradient centrifugation was used to isolate PBMCs, with at least 6.5 million obtained per sample. Trizol reagent was used to extract total RNA from PBMCs, with at least 6 micrograms per sample. For every donor, an aliquot of PBMCs went through flow cytometry to measure the percentages of naive CD45RAhigh/CD27high T cells. The CDR3 goes from the cysteine to the phenylalanine over 15 residues. Only the CDR3 DNA is retained, 45 bases long and in frame from the first base. V gives up 4 bases and J gives up 4 bases, and the segment between their germline ends measures 19 bases. CDR1 and CDR2 (DFQATT, SNEGSKA) derive from the germline V gene (reference sequence).

This chain is built from TRBV20-1 and TRBJ2-5, with the D assignment possibly TRBD1 or TRBD2, given 5 matching bases for each. The receptor's source is a man aged 25 to 45 in good health. Sequences were obtained from blood. Here is the DNA: TGCAGTGCTACCCCCGGGGCCCGTGGGGGAGAGACCCAGTACTTC. It codes for CSATPGARGGETQYF.